This T cell receptor (beta chain) was sequenced in a study of beta chain features in type 1 diabetes. Per germline, CDR1 MNHNY and CDR2 SVGAGI (reference sequence). The CDR3 extends over 13 amino acids. V shed 4 bases and J 2 bases; nucleotides not matched to a gene: 1. Of the isolated RNA, all was reverse transcribed, and so the sequenced material was expressed TCRB transcripts. The method was immunoSEQ multiplex PCR; TCRdb's version includes in-frame clones alone and lacks a portion of them. The table includes roughly 370,000 clones, approximately 15% detected once. With respect to this clone: The same CDR3 can be traced to other DNA sequences in this sample.

Sequencing was carried out using naive CD4+ T cells from blood. The clonotype comes from a man between 25 and 39 years old in good health. The chain joins TRBV6-6 to TRBJ1-2, with TRBD1 identical over 7 bases. The chain's CDR3 is CASSSQGNYGYTF. CDR3 in DNA: TGTGCCAGCAGTTCACAGGGGAACTATGGCTACACCTTC.